The following is a T cell receptor (beta chain) sequence with its context. In its sample, this clonotype was seen a few times. The target of this receptor is not known. No qualities accompany the bases; no much larger clone lies one base away. The sample's time point label, in plain terms: late sampling 161 to 241 days after vaccination in a few convalescent patients. The convalescent patients' positive SARS-CoV-2 PCR tests fell between March and December 2020, which was before the Alpha, Beta and Delta variants emerged in the United States. PBMCs were separated from whole blood using Ficoll-Paque Plus gradient centrifugation and then either used fresh or cryopreserved at -140C. The library was generated by PCR. Data came from an Illumina iSeq 100. Per the source publication's procedure: Non-productive sequences were removed, and CDR3s not starting with C, not ending with F or W, or shorter than 7 amino acids were discarded. Levenshtein distances (stringdist) and unrooted phylogenetic trees (ape) in R version 3.6.1 were used to assess CDR3 homology. TCRdb reran the public reads through fastp at Q25 and MiXCR, keeping productive beta chains. Every entry covers one CDR3 protein and lists the most common genes and DNA from its rows. The V and J calls, along with clone size, are taken from TCRdb and not from the paper's own processing. In all, the sample holds about 28,000 distinct CDR3 sequences, and under 65% of those were seen once. Over 4.5% of the sample is taken by the ten largest.

V and J lose 3 bases and 3 bases, and a span of 9 bases separates them. The CDR3 runs 13 residues from the cysteine to the phenylalanine. Just the 39-base CDR3 DNA is kept, in frame starting at base 1. For CDR1 and CDR2, the germline V gene lists ENHRY and SYGVKD. The record originates from a study of vaccination and CD4 T cells after COVID-19 (dated by TCRdb to about 2022). Background for the entire study: Convalescent patients had a positive SARS-CoV-2 result on nasal swab PCR, and of these patients, several had mild disease and one had severe disease. In the convalescent cohort there were six males and four females, among whom were two Hispanic individuals, seven Caucasians, two Asians and one multiracial person. Participants got two doses of the Pfizer-BioNTech BNT162b2 vaccine (n=8) or two doses of the Moderna mRNA-1273 vaccine (n=2). Post-COVID blood samples from convalescent patients were collected a median of approximately 100 days after diagnosis, with a range of roughly 35 to 180 days. The time from the second vaccine dose to post-vaccine blood sampling had a median of roughly 77 days and ranged from roughly 13 to 241 days. A few convalescent patients were sampled both early after vaccination (day 14) and late after vaccination (days 161 to 241). In approximately eleven COVID-19 convalescent patients and several infection-naive healthy vaccine recipients, the spike-specific CD4+ TCR repertoire before mRNA vaccination was compared with the repertoire after mRNA vaccination. The investigation overall reported the following: Nearly all vaccine-specific clones in convalescent patients (304 of 307) were mono-reactive for SARS-CoV-2 spike rather than cross-reactive with common cold coronaviruses. Although the median number of SARS-CoV-2-reactive clonotypes went up from 21 after infection to around 40 after vaccination, the increase was not significant. In convalescent patients, a median roughly 83% of post-vaccine SARS-CoV-2-reactive clones were detected only after vaccination, and vaccine-specific priming was suggested by this finding. The study included relatively few convalescent patients and did not analyze early timepoints after natural infection.

In this chain, TRBV10-3 is recombined with TRBJ2-7; the D gene is possibly TRBD1 or TRBD2, each agreeing over 5 bases. The source was CD4+ T cells from blood, collected about 7 months after SARS-CoV-2 vaccination. The receptor comes from a human donor who had recovered from COVID-19. DNA sequence: TGTGCCATCAGTGAAGGGACGGACTACGAGCAGTACTTC. Its translation reads: CAISEGTDYEQYF.